Presented here are 15 T cell receptor beta chains from one specimen sequenced in a study of OX40 agonist ivuxolimab in advanced cancers. Produced via immunoSEQ multiplex PCR; TCRdb's table is partial and in-frame only. The sample has over 25,000 clones; more than 60% are singletons. Source: CD4+ or CD8+ T cells sorted from blood, taken in a trial of the OX40 agonist ivuxolimab. Receptors originate from an adult with an advanced solid tumor such as melanoma, head and neck, liver or kidney cancer.

The V gene is TRBV5-1, the J gene TRBJ2-7, with TRBD1 identical over 9 bases. Trimming cost V 0 bases and J 6 bases; bases outside gene matches: 13. This CDR3 is built from 17 residues. CDR1 and CDR2 (germline): SGHRS, YFSETQ. The CDR3 region has the DNA TGCGCCAGCAGCTTGGTGTCCCCCGGGACAGGGTGGTCCGAGCAGTACTTC. Protein sequence: CASSLVSPGTGWSEQYF.

This clone came up a few times. The chain recombines TRBV13 with TRBJ2-1; D is perhaps TRBD1 (6 bases). The CDR3 sequence is 14 residues long. V was clipped by 0 bases and J by 4 bases, with 7 bases between them. The V gene's germline CDR1 is PRHDT and CDR2 FYEKMQ (reference sequence). DNA for the CDR3: TGTGCCAGCAGCTTAGGGCAGGGGTACAATGAGCAGTTCTTC. It yields the protein CASSLGQGYNEQFF.

The rearrangement links TRBV7-9 to TRBJ1-1; D not resolved. V was pared by 4 bases and J by 0 bases, with 9 bases between. The germline CDR1 and CDR2 sequences are SEHNR and FQNEAQ (reference sequence). The CDR3 length is 14 residues. CDR3 sequence (DNA): TGTGCCAGCAGCTCGGAACAGTTGAACACTGAAGCTTTCTTT. Residues: CASSSEQLNTEAFF. The whole variable domain, filled in from reference TRBV7-9 and TRBJ1-1, reads DTGVSQNPRHKITKRGQNVTFRCDPISEHNRLYWYRQTLGQGPEFLTYFQNEAQLEKSRLLSDRFSAERPKGSFSTLEIQRTEQGDSAMYLCASSSEQLNTEAFFGQGTRLTVV.

This sequence joins TRBV9 and TRBJ1-5, with D tentatively TRBD1 (5 bases). V was trimmed by 0 bases and J by 6 bases, leaving 13 bases between them. The CDR3 is 15 amino acids. Germline lookup yields CDR1 SGDLS and CDR2 YYNGEE. In DNA, the CDR3 is TGTGCCAGCAGCGTAGACGCAGGGCTTGGTCAGCCCCAGCATTTT. Amino acid sequence: CASSVDAGLGQPQHF. The full variable domain, with the rest looked up from reference TRBV9 and TRBJ1-5, is DSGVTQTPKHLITATGQRVTLRCSPRSGDLSVYWYQQSLDQGLQFLIQYYNGEERAKGNILERFSAQQFPDLHSELNLSSLELGDSALYFCASSVDAGLGQPQHFGDGTRLSIL.

This clone appeared once. The chain links TRBV4-2 to TRBJ2-1, with D maybe TRBD2 (6 bases). The CDR3 sequence is 17 residues long. Trimming pared 4 bases from V and 7 bases from J, leaving 23 bases between. Germline V gives CDR1 LGHNA, CDR2 YNFKEQ. This chain's CDR3 is CASSPGGAGKGWNEQFF. CDR3 in DNA: TGTGCCAGCAGCCCCGGCGGGGCGGGCAAGGGGTGGAATGAGCAGTTCTTC.

The gene calls are TRBV10-3 and TRBJ2-1, with 9 bases fitting TRBD1. Germline CDR1 is ENHRY and CDR2 is SYGVKD. The J segment lost 7 bases and the V segment lost 3 bases, leaving 7 bases of the junction unmatched. The CDR3 is made up of 15 amino acids. Written as DNA, the CDR3 is TGTGCCATCAGTGAACGTAAACAGGGGGCGAATGAGCAGTTCTTC. Protein sequence: CAISERKQGANEQFF.

The chain carries TRBV5-6 and TRBJ2-3; 8 nucleotides line up with TRBD2. The trim removed 0 bases at V and 2 bases at J, leaving 11 bases unmatched. There are 18 residues in the CDR3. CDR1 is SGHDT and CDR2 is YYEEEE in the germline V gene. This chain's CDR3 is CASSLGIHRGGLTDTQYF. The CDR3 coding sequence is TGTGCCAGCAGCTTGGGCATTCACCGGGGGGGGCTCACAGATACGCAGTATTTT.

As DNA, the CDR3 is TGTGCCAGCAGCCCCTCGACAGGAGGAATGGGTGGTGAAGCTTTCTTT. Residues: CASSPSTGGMGGEAFF. This chain links TRBV7-9 with TRBJ1-1; D may be TRBD1 (6 bases). V shed 5 bases and J shed 7 bases, with 23 bases lying between them. Germline V gene data show CDR1 as SEHNR and CDR2 as FQNEAQ (reference sequence). This CDR3 region has 16 residues.

CDR3 sequence: CASSFGQGYNEQFF. The CDR3 DNA reads as TGTGCCAGCAGTTTCGGCCAGGGCTACAATGAGCAGTTCTTC. V and J are TRBV27 and TRBJ2-1; tentatively, D is TRBD1 (5 bases). V lost 3 bases and J 3 bases, leaving 9 bases between the germline ends. CDR3 size: 14 residues. Germline V gene lookup returns CDR1 MNHEY and CDR2 SMNVEV (reference sequence).

This clone was counted a single time. V usage is TRBV28 and J usage is TRBJ2-7, with no clear D. The CDR3 loop spans 12 amino acids. Trimming shortened V by 5 bases and J by 7 bases, and 12 bases separated the two germline ends. Germline V gene sequence: CDR1 MDHEN, CDR2 SYDVKM. The CDR3 bases are TGTGCCAGCAGTCTGGGGTCGGAGGAGCAGTACTTC. It codes for CASSLGSEEQYF.

J is TRBJ2-7 and V is TRBV30; TRBD1 agrees at 10 bases. CDR1 GTSNPN and CDR2 SVGIG come from the germline V gene (reference sequence). Trimming at V came to 8 bases and at J to 4 bases, leaving 5 bases not matched to a gene. The CDR3 is 12 residues long. The CDR3 spells CAIRDRGYEQYF. CDR3 sequence (DNA): TGTGCCATCCGGGACAGGGGTTACGAGCAGTACTTC.

This chain uses TRBV29-1 with TRBJ2-3; tentative D call: TRBD2 (5 bases). The CDR3 runs to 13 residues. The V gene lost 5 bases and the J gene lost 11 bases, with 20 bases spanning the gap. CDR1 and CDR2 from the germline V gene are SQVTM and ANQGSEA. CDR3 nucleotide sequence: TGCAGCGTTCCGTACAGAGGGAGCATGGGGCAGTATTTT. Encoded protein: CSVPYRGSMGQYF.

V and J are TRBV19 and TRBJ1-2; D remains unclear. This CDR3 region has 15 residues. Germline V gene lookup returns CDR1 LNHDA and CDR2 SQIVND (reference sequence). Trimming took 0 bases from V and 2 from J, leaving 10 bases between them. The CDR3: CASSIDERNNYGYTF. CDR3 DNA sequence: TGTGCCAGTAGTATAGATGAGAGAAACAACTATGGCTACACCTTC.

The rearrangement joins TRBV7-9 to TRBJ2-5, with TRBD2 as a possible D gene (6 bases). V lost 5 bases, J lost 0 bases, and 16 bases lay in between. This CDR3 region has 16 residues. Looked up from germline, CDR1 is SEHNR and CDR2 is FQNEAQ (reference sequence). CDR3 residues: CASSIAGTVYQETQYF. CDR3 coding DNA: TGTGCCAGCAGCATCGCCGGGACTGTGTACCAAGAGACCCAGTACTTC.

The chain is built from TRBV5-1 and TRBJ1-6; D ambiguous. The CDR3 sequence is 15 residues long. Trimming took off 0 bases at V and 0 bases at J, with 4 bases between the two ends. The germline V gene has CDR1 SGHRS and CDR2 YFSETQ. CDR3 sequence: CASSLDSSYNSPLHF. The CDR3 nucleotides read TGCGCCAGCAGCTTGGACAGCTCCTATAATTCACCCCTCCACTTT.